The rows below give T cell receptor beta chains drawn from one sample of a study of T cell changes during pregnancy in multiple sclerosis. Repertoires were generated with immunoSEQ multiplex PCR, while TCRdb's copy carries only in-frame clones and drops some. The table has some 70,000 clones, about 89% seen once. The specimen comprised peripheral blood, sampled in the second trimester of pregnancy. The receptors originated from a female donor with multiple sclerosis, enrolled in a pregnancy study. CDR3s leave out the opening cysteine and the closing phenylalanine or tryptophan. D genes are given only for firm matches. Rows may omit the clone size; those that give it use once, few, many or a size class.

d_call	j_call	clone_size	v_call	cdr3_aa
TRBD1	TRBJ2-3	-	TRBV6-5	ASRPGQVHTQY
TRBD1	TRBJ1-6	-	TRBV6-5	ASSPDRAFSPLH
-	TRBJ1-6	-	TRBV7-6	ASSPEVTPGNSPLH
-	TRBJ2-3	-	TRBV18	ASSPDSPSDTQY
TRBD1	TRBJ2-5	-	TRBV14	ASSQRRDSPWETQY
TRBD1	TRBJ2-1	-	TRBV6-4	ASSQDRGSLGEQF
TRBD1	TRBJ1-2	-	TRBV25-1	ASSEGTGPWGGYT
TRBD1	TRBJ2-1	-	TRBV7-3	ASSLLGQGSMGEQF
TRBD1	TRBJ1-1	-	TRBV2	ASRGQGMAEAF
-	TRBJ1-2	-	TRBV19	ASSTQAVNYGYT
TRBD1	TRBJ1-2	-	TRBV6-5	ASRPHTGAVYGYT
TRBD1	TRBJ1-5	-	TRBV27	ASSLSQQGDQPQH
TRBD2	TRBJ2-1	-	TRBV4-3	ASSQVGLAGGGNEQF
-	TRBJ1-4	-	TRBV4-2	ASSQEGRENEKLF
-	TRBJ2-3	-	TRBV7-7	ASSLYSTDTQY
-	TRBJ2-7	-	TRBV2	ASSAEQGSYEQY
-	TRBJ2-1	-	TRBV5-6	ASRSDRLNEQF
-	TRBJ2-7	-	TRBV5-1	ASSLRQGGEQY
-	TRBJ1-2	-	TRBV5-6	ASSSAGPRGYT
TRBD1	TRBJ1-2	-	TRBV19	ASSIGPTGTGVNYGYT
-	TRBJ2-3	-	TRBV5-1	ASSPDIYTDTQY
-	TRBJ1-1	-	TRBV7-6	ASGQYTEAF
TRBD1	TRBJ1-1	-	TRBV4-1	ASSTVRGGARTEAF
-	TRBJ1-5	-	TRBV4-3	ASSQMQGSNQPQH
-	TRBJ2-3	-	TRBV20-1	SASHVDTQY
TRBD1	TRBJ1-6	-	TRBV5-4	ASSPRQGSYNSPLH
-	TRBJ1-2	-	TRBV25-1	ASSEYNKDYGYT
TRBD2	-	-	TRBV6-5	ASSTERGPAYEQY
TRBD1	TRBJ2-2	-	TRBV6-5	ASTTGGSGELF
TRBD1	TRBJ1-3	-	TRBV4-2	ASSQGLSTGGNTIY
-	TRBJ2-7	-	TRBV10-3	ANSAGAKYEQY
TRBD2	TRBJ2-5	-	TRBV19	ASSIEGTSGETQY
TRBD1	TRBJ2-7	-	TRBV18	ASSPPDRGPLYEQY
-	TRBJ1-2	-	TRBV7-2	ASTRDTGSSYGYT
TRBD2	TRBJ2-3	-	TRBV4-3	ASSPGRGGIIDTQY
-	TRBJ2-7	-	TRBV4-3	ASSQELFQVTYEQY
TRBD1	TRBJ1-4	-	TRBV27	ASSLAGTGAEKLF
TRBD1	TRBJ1-1	-	TRBV9	ASSGQGANTEAF
TRBD1	TRBJ1-5	-	TRBV30	AWTMDRDQPQH
TRBD2	TRBJ2-3	-	TRBV5-4	ASSLTSGSTDTQY
TRBD1	TRBJ1-2	-	TRBV6-5	ASHPGQGGHGYT
TRBD1	TRBJ2-3	-	TRBV29-1	SVVDRGNTQY
TRBD2	TRBJ2-5	once	TRBV27	ASSFGSGGQETQY
-	TRBJ1-6	once	TRBV7-9	ASSSPGTTGHFYNSPLH
-	TRBJ2-1	-	TRBV2	ASSEANGDEQF
-	TRBJ2-5	-	TRBV30	AWSAPGRDQETQY
TRBD1	TRBJ1-2	-	TRBV6-5	ASSYDRGRGYGYT
-	TRBJ2-3	-	TRBV5-6	ASSLGLTGSTDTQY
-	TRBJ1-5	-	TRBV19	ASSTQTGFNQPQH
TRBD1	TRBJ1-2	once	TRBV11-2	ASSLDQGQGGGYT
TRBD2	TRBJ2-3	-	TRBV4-2	ASSPPGLAGGRSADTQY
-	TRBJ1-1	-	TRBV6-5	ASSYEGEAF
-	TRBJ2-1	-	TRBV7-9	ASSLLPVIEVVLNEQF
TRBD1	TRBJ1-2	-	TRBV9	ASSSGDRANYGYT
TRBD2	TRBJ2-1	-	TRBV6-4	ASSDSSRGGGNEQF
TRBD1	TRBJ2-7	-	TRBV6-1	ASTIRGTGTYEQY